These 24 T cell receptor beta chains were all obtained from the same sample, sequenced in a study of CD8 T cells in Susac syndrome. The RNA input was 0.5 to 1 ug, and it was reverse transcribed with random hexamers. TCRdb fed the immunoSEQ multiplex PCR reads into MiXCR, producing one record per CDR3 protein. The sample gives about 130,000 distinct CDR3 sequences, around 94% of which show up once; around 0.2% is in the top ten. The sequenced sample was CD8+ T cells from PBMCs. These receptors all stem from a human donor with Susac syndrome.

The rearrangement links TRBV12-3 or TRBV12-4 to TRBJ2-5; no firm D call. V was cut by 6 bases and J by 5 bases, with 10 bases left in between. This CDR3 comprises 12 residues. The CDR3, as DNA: TGTGCCAGCAGCCGGAGCGCGGAGACCCAGTACTTC. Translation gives CASSRSAETQYF.

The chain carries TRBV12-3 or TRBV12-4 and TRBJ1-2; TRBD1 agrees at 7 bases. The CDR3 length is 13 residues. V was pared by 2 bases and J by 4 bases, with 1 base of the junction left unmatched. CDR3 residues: CASSLRDSYGYTF. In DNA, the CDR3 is TGTGCCAGCAGTTTAAGGGACAGCTATGGCTACACCTTC.

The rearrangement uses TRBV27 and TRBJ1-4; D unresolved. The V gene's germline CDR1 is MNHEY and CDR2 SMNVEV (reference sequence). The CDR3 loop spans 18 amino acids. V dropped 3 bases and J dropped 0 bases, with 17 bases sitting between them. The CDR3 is CASSFFADALATNEKLFF. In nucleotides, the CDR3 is TGTGCCAGCAGTTTCTTTGCGGACGCACTTGCAACTAATGAAAAACTGTTTTTT.

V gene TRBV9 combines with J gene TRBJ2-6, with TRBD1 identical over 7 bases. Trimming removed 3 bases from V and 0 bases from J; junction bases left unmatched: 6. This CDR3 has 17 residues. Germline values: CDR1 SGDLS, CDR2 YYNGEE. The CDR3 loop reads CASSEGQPPSGANVLTF. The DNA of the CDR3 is TGTGCCAGCAGCGAGGGACAGCCCCCCTCTGGGGCCAACGTCCTGACTTTC.

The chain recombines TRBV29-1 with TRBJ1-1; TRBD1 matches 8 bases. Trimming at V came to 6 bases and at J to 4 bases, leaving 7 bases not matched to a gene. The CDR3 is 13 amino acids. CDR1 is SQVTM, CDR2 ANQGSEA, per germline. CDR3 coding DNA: TGCAGCGTCCCAGGACAGGGTGGCACTGAAGCTTTCTTT. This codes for CSVPGQGGTEAFF. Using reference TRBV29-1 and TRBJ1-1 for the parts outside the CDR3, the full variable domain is SAVISQKPSRDICQRGTSLTIQCQVDSQVTMMFWYRQQPGQSLTLIATANQGSEATYESGFVIDKFPISRPNLTFSTLTVSNMSPEDSSIYLCSVPGQGGTEAFFGQGTRLTVV.

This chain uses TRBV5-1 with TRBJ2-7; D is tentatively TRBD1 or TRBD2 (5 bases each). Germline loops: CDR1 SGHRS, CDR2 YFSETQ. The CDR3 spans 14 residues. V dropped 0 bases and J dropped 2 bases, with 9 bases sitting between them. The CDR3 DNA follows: TGCGCCAGCAGCTTGGAGGGACCGCCCTACGAGCAGTACTTC. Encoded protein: CASSLEGPPYEQYF. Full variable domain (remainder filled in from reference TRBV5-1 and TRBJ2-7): KAGVTQTPRYLIKTRGQQVTLSCSPISGHRSVSWYQQTPGQGLQFLFEYFSETQRNKGNFPGRFSGRQFSNSRSEMNVSTLELGDSALYLCASSLEGPPYEQYFGPGTRLTVT.

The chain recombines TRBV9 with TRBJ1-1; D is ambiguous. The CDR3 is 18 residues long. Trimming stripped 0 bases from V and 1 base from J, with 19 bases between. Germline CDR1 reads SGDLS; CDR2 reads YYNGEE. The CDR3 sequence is CASSVARGGGVRNTEAFF. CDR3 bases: TGTGCCAGCAGCGTAGCTCGGGGAGGTGGGGTGCGGAACACTGAAGCTTTCTTT.

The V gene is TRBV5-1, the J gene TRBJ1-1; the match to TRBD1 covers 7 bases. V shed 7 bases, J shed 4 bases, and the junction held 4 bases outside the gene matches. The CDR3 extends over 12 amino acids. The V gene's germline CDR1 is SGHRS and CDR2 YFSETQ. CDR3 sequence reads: CASQQGGTEAFF. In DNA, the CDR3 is TGCGCCAGCCAGCAGGGGGGCACTGAAGCTTTCTTT.

CDR3 bases: TGTGCCACTCAACAGGGCGTAAACTATGGCTACACCTTC. It codes for CATQQGVNYGYTF. The chain links TRBV24-1 to TRBJ1-2, with D possibly TRBD1 on 6 matching bases. Germline-derived CDR1 and CDR2 are KGHDR and SFDVKD. The CDR3 length is 13 residues. Trimming pared 10 bases from V and 2 bases from J, leaving 13 bases between.

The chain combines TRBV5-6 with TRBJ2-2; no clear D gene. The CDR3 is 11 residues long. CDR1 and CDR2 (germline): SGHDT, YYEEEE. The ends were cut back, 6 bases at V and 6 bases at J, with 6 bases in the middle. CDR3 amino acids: CASTGAGELFF. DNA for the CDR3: TGTGCCAGCACGGGCGCCGGGGAGCTGTTTTTT.

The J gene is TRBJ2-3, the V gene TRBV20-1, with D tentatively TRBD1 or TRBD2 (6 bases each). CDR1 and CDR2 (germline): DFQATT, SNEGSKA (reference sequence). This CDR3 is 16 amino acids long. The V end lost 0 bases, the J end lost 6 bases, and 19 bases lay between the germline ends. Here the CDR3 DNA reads TGCAGTGCTAGAGATCTAGGGGGGCTGGCTGACGATACGCAGTATTTT. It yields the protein CSARDLGGLADDTQYF.

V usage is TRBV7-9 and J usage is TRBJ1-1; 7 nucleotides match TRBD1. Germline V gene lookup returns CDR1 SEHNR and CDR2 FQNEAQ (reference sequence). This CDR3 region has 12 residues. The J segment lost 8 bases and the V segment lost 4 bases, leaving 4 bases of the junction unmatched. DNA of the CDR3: TGTGCCAGCAGCTCCGGACAGGTCGAAGCTTTCTTT. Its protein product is CASSSGQVEAFF.

The CDR3 region is CASSSGQGRTETQYF. For the CDR3, the DNA is TGTGCCAGCAGCTCAGGACAGGGGCGAACGGAGACCCAGTACTTC. J is TRBJ2-5 and V is TRBV7-3, with 9 nucleotides matching TRBD1. The length of the CDR3 is 15 residues. V lost 4 bases, J lost 5 bases, and 8 bases stayed unmatched. The V gene's germline CDR1 is SGHTA and CDR2 FQGTGA.

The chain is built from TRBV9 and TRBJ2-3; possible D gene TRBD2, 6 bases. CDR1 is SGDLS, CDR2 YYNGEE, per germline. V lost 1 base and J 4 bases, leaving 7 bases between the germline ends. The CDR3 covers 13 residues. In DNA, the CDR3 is TGTGCCAGCAGCGTAAGCGGGTCAGATACGCAGTATTTT. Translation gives CASSVSGSDTQYF.

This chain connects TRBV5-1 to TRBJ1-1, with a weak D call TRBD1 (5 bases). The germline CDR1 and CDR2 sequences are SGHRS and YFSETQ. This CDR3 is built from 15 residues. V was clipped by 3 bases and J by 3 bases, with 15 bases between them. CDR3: CASSSQWVGDTEAFF. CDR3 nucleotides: TGCGCCAGCAGCTCCCAGTGGGTAGGGGACACTGAAGCTTTCTTT.

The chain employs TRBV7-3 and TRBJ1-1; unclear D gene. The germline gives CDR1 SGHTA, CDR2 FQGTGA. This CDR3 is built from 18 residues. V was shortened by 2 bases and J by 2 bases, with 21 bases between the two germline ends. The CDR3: CASSLAPLWVSGNTEAFF. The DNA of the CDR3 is TGTGCCAGCAGCTTAGCCCCGCTTTGGGTTTCGGGAAACACTGAAGCTTTCTTT.

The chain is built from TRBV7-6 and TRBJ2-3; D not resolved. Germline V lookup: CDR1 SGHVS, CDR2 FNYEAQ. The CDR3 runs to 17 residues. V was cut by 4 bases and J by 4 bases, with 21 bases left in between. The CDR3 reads CASSSPRTWRQPDTQYF. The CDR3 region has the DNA TGTGCCAGCAGCTCACCCCGGACGTGGCGCCAACCAGATACGCAGTATTTT.

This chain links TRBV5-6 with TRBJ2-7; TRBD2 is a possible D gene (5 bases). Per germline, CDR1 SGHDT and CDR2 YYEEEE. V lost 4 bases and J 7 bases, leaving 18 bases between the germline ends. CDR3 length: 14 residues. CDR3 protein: CASSVGNLLLEQYF. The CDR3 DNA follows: TGTGCCAGCAGCGTCGGGAACCTCCTACTGGAGCAGTACTTC.

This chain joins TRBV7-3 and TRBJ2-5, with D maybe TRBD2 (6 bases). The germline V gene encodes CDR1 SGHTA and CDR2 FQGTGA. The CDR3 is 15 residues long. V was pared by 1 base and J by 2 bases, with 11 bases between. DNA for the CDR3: TGTGCCAGCAGCTTAAGGGGCGGGGATCAAGAGACCCAGTACTTC. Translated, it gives CASSLRGGDQETQYF.

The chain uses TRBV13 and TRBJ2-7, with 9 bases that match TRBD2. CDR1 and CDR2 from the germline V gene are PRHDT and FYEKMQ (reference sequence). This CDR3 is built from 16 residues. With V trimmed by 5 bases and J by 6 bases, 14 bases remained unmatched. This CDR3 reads CASSDPRGTSNPEQYF. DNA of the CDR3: TGTGCCAGCAGCGACCCTAGAGGGACTAGCAATCCCGAGCAGTACTTC.

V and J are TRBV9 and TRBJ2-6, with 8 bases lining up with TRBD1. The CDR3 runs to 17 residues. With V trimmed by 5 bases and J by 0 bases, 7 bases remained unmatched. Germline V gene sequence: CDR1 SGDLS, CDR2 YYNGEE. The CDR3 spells CASSTTGVYSGANVLTF. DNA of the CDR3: TGTGCCAGCAGTACGACAGGGGTTTACTCTGGGGCCAACGTCCTGACTTTC.

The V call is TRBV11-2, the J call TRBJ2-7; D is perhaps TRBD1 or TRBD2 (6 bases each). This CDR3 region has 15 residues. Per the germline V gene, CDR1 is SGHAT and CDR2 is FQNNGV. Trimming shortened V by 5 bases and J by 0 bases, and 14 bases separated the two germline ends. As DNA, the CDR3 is TGTGCCAGCAGCGGGGCGGGGACACCCTCCTACGAGCAGTACTTC. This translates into CASSGAGTPSYEQYF.

CDR3 in DNA: TGTGCCAGCAGTTTCAGACTCTATGGCTACACCTTC. It encodes CASSFRLYGYTF. The chain has TRBV12-3 or TRBV12-4 and TRBJ1-2; no reliable D call. CDR3 length: 12 residues. V was shortened by 3 bases and J by 4 bases, with 6 bases between the two germline ends.

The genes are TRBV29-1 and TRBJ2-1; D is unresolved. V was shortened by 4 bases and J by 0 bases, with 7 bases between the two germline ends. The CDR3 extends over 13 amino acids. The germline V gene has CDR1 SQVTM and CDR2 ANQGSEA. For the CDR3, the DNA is TGCAGCGTTGGGATGAGCTCCTACAATGAGCAGTTCTTC. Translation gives CSVGMSSYNEQFF.